The clone carrying this T cell receptor beta chain showed up many times. Its matching antigen is unknown. Documented time point: newly diagnosed GD, antithyroid drugs for less than 3 months. Extracted RNA from PBMCs served as the source of the TCR library. This sample is drawn from a study of regulatory T cells in long-lasting Graves disease. The CDR3 length is 14 residues. Germline V gene sequence: CDR1 SGHAT, CDR2 FQNNGV. V lost 5 bases and J lost 5, with 15 bases in between. Study-wide points: Among samples with persistent disease, TRBV28, TRBJ1-2 and TRBJ2-5 were favored. Persistent Graves' patients possessed reduced TCR diversity relative to recently diagnosed ones.

In building TCR beta libraries, iRepertoire HTBI primers were used together with Arm-PCR of CDR3 regions. TCRdb independently ran MiXCR on the multiplex PCR reads; one entry per CDR3 protein. Here the sample spans under 500,000 distinct CDR3 sequences, about 15% being singletons. A further study also used this sample, focusing on T cells in Graves' hyperthyroidism and ophthalmopathy. As that study records: The authors deemed Graves' hyperthyroidism stable absent ophthalmopathy progression within 18 months. In the first-round RT-PCR of the TCR CDR3, the HTBI primer set was used.

The chain couples TRBV11-2 to TRBJ2-5; D is ambiguous. The sequence was collected from a woman in her thirties with Graves disease. The source was peripheral blood mononuclear cells (PBMCs), collected at new diagnosis, from a patient treated with antithyroid drugs. In DNA, the CDR3 is TGTGCCAGCAGCCCCGCAAGATCCCAGGAGACCCAGTACTTC. It is translated as CASSPARSQETQYF.